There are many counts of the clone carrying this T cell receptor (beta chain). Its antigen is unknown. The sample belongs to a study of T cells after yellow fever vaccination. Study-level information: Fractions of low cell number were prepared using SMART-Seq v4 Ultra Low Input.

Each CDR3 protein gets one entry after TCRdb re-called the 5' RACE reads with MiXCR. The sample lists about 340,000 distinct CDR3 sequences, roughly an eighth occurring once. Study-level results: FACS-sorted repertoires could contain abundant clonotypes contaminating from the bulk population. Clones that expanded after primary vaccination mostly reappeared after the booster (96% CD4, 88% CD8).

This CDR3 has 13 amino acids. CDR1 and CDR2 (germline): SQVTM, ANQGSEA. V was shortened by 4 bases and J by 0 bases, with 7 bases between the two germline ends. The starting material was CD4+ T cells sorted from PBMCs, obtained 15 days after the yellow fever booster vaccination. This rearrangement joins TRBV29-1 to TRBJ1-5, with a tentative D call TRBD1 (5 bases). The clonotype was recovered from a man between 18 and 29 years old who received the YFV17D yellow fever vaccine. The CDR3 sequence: CSVAGDSNQPQHF. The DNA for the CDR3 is TGCAGCGTTGCGGGGGATAGCAATCAGCCCCAGCATTTT.